This T cell receptor (beta chain) was identified during a study of T cell responses to AZD1222 COVID-19 vaccine. As concerns this clone: As yet, its antigen is unknown.

Findings and caveats of the study: CD4 TCRs covered the whole spike, strongest at regions 160-218 and 743-854.

This CDR3 comprises 14 residues. CDR1 is MNHNS and CDR2 is SASEGT in the germline V gene. V lost 3 bases and J lost 3, with 12 bases in between. Produced via immunoSEQ multiplex PCR; TCRdb's table is partial and in-frame only. The sample yields approximately 140,000 clones, approximately 92% seen once. This clonotype was obtained from an adult in good health. Sample: peripheral blood, taken on day 0 of AZD1222 vaccination. The gene calls are TRBV6-1 and TRBJ2-7, with unresolved D. For the CDR3, the DNA is TGTGCCAGCAGTGAGGGCTTAACTGGCTACGAGCAGTACTTC. This sequence encodes CASSEGLTGYEQYF.